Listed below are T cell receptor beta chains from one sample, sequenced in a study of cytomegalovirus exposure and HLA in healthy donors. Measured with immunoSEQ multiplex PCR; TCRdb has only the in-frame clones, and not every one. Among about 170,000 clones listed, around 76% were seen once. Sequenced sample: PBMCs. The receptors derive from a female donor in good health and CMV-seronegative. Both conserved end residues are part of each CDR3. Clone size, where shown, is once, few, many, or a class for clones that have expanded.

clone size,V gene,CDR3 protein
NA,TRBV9,CASSRRQGAKKSNQPQHF
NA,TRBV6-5,CASTYVAGGLYGYTF
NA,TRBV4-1,CASSQEVGLAGGPNTGELFF
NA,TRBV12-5,CASGLRQANTGELFF
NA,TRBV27,CASSRLGGGRGSVWNEQFF
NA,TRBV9,CASSVGGGWNQPQHF
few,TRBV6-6,CASRGLAGGLDTQYF
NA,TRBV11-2,CASSPQATYEQYF
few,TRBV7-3,CASSLTGAGSAKNIQYF
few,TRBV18,CASSPLMTSGTSYNEQFF
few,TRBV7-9,CASSGGGGASNYGYTF
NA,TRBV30,CAWSRDTNQPQHF
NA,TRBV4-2,CASSQDQGVADTQYF
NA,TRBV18,CASSPLRQGVRTQYF
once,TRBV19,CASSIPDRVDYGYTF
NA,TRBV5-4,CASSWGQGTYGYTF
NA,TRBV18,CASSSGLAGVKYEQYF
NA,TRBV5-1,CASSLLPGGGEQYF
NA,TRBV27,CASSSNRDRGNEQYF
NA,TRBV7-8,CASSLAPQLTDTQYF
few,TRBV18,CASSRYRKTDGYTF
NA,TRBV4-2,CASSQIFAEAFF
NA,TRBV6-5,CASRAGLASVEQYF
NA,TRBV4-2,CASSQFLDRGLTEAFF
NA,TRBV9,CASRGTLVGGDDSPLHF
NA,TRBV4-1,CASSQDGTSGGLHTQYF
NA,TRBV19,CASSPGVQLAQHF
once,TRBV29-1,CSVIRVGTLGNEQFF
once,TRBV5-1,CASSPEGFRGYGYTF
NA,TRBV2,CASRQSSNEKLFF
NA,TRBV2,CASSEFDQRYTDTQYF
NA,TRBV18,CASSTNTGGDEKLFF
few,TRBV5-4,CASSRQGTYYEQYF
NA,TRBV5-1,CASSRGLAGEETQYF
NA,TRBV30,CAWRAGGVGVGELFF
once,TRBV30,CAGWDREAFF